The 12 T cell receptor beta chains listed next were all sequenced from one sample in a study of graft-versus-host responses after intestinal transplantation. Profiled with immunoSEQ multiplex PCR; TCRdb holds only in-frame clones, not every one. The data contain approximately 20,000 clones, roughly 89% of them singletons. Here the sequenced sample was PBMCs, taken roughly 64 days after intestinal transplantation. The source of these receptors is a human patient who received an intestinal transplant, so some T cells may come from the graft donor.

The V gene is TRBV4-3, the J gene TRBJ2-7; 8 bases are shared with TRBD1. The CDR3 has 13 amino acids. With 1 base clipped from V and 7 bases from J, the junction kept 3 bases outside the gene matches. Germline V gene data show CDR1 as LGHNA and CDR2 as YSLEER. The CDR3 region is CASSQGRDREQYF. DNA of the CDR3: TGCGCCAGCAGCCAAGGTCGGGACAGGGAGCAGTACTTC.

The rearrangement links TRBV6-5 to TRBJ1-2; D not resolved. The CDR3 runs to 14 residues. Trimming left V 6 bases short and J 4 bases short, with 15 bases between. Germline V lookup: CDR1 MNHEY, CDR2 SVGAGI. DNA of the CDR3: TGTGCCAGCAGCCCCGGAGAAGGGCTCTATGGCTACACCTTC. It translates to CASSPGEGLYGYTF.

V is TRBV5-1 and J is TRBJ1-2; D ambiguous. CDR1 and CDR2 from the germline V gene are SGHRS and YFSETQ. Trimming pared 6 bases from V and 4 bases from J, leaving 22 bases between. The CDR3 is made up of 16 amino acids. CDR3 sequence: CASTRRAVRKTYGYTF. CDR3 DNA: TGCGCCAGCACACGTAGAGCGGTTCGAAAGACCTATGGCTACACCTTC.

This chain connects TRBV13 to TRBJ1-3; D is unclear. The CDR3 consists of 17 residues. Trimming stripped 2 bases from V and 2 bases from J, with 16 bases between. CDR1 and CDR2 from the germline V gene are PRHDT and FYEKMQ (reference sequence). For the CDR3, the DNA is TGTGCCAGCAGCTTACCCCCCCACGCTTTAACTGGAAACACCATATATTTT. Encoded protein: CASSLPPHALTGNTIYF.

V usage is TRBV15 and J usage is TRBJ1-6; 8 bases fit TRBD1. This CDR3 contains 17 residues. V was clipped by 1 base and J by 8 bases; unmatched bases: 10. Germline V lookup: CDR1 LNHNV, CDR2 YYDKDF (reference sequence). The CDR3 coding sequence is TGTGCCACCAGCAGAGTTCCCCAGGGGGCTCAAGATTCACCCCTCCACTTT. Protein product: CATSRVPQGAQDSPLHF.

This clone was picked up one time. The chain has TRBV30 and TRBJ2-7, with D uncertain. Looked up from germline, CDR1 is GTSNPN and CDR2 is SVGIG (reference sequence). With 4 bases removed from V and 2 bases from J, the gap between germline ends came to 12 bases. The CDR3 has 13 residues. In DNA, the CDR3 is TGTGCCTGGATCGGAGAGAGCCCCTACGAGCAGTACTTC. It translates to CAWIGESPYEQYF.

The chain employs TRBV2 and TRBJ1-5; no reliable D call. Trimming cost V 5 bases and J 1 base, with 12 bases left between them. The CDR3 loop spans 15 amino acids. CDR1 is SNHLY and CDR2 is FYNNEI in the germline V gene. The CDR3 bases are TGTGCCAGCAGTCGGCAGGTTGGGAGCAATCAGCCCCAGCATTTT. It translates to CASSRQVGSNQPQHF.

This clone was counted a single time. The chain joins TRBV6-5 to TRBJ2-5; 11 positions match TRBD2. V was pared by 0 bases and J by 5 bases, with 5 bases of the junction left unmatched. There are 16 residues in the CDR3. The germline V gene encodes CDR1 MNHEY and CDR2 SVGAGI. CDR3 sequence: CASSYSLAGARETQYF. CDR3 sequence (DNA): TGTGCCAGCAGTTACTCACTAGCGGGGGCCCGGGAGACCCAGTACTTC.

The chain combines TRBV7-9 with TRBJ1-2; D perhaps matches TRBD1 (5 bases). Germline CDR1 is SEHNR and CDR2 is FQNEAQ (reference sequence). The V gene lost 5 bases and the J gene lost 4 bases, with 14 bases spanning the gap. CDR3 length: 14 amino acids. The CDR3 bases are TGTGCCAGCAGCCCTGAGACAGCCTCCTATGGCTACACCTTC. Encoded protein: CASSPETASYGYTF.

In this sample, this clone turned up a few times. This chain joins TRBV15 and TRBJ2-7; possibly TRBD1 or TRBD2 for D (5 bases each). The germline gives CDR1 LNHNV, CDR2 YYDKDF (reference sequence). CDR3 length equals 13 residues. V gave up 8 bases and J gave up 1 base, with 12 bases separating them. CDR3 coding DNA: TGTGCCACCGCTGAGGGGCGTTCCTACGAGCAGTACTTC. Protein sequence: CATAEGRSYEQYF.

The V and J genes are TRBV7-9 and TRBJ2-3; D remains ambiguous. Trimming took 6 bases from V and 2 from J, leaving 12 bases between them. The CDR3 consists of 14 residues. The germline gives CDR1 SEHNR, CDR2 FQNEAQ (reference sequence). In nucleotides, the CDR3 is TGTGCCAGCAGTCATAAGGCCGACACAGATACGCAGTATTTT. Protein product: CASSHKADTDTQYF.

V and J are TRBV5-6 and TRBJ2-5; D is ambiguous. The CDR3 is 12 residues long. V gave up 0 bases and J gave up 5 bases, with 5 bases separating them. Germline V gene sequence: CDR1 SGHDT, CDR2 YYEEEE. Here the CDR3 DNA reads TGTGCCAGCAGCTTGGCCATGGAGACCCAGTACTTC. Translation: CASSLAMETQYF.